This T cell receptor (beta chain) is from a study of blood T cell repertoires in COVID-19. Study-level information: Nucleic acid was either cDNA or gDNA, and it came from T cells, B-cell-depleted T cells, or PBMCs.

Only in-frame clones appear in the TCRdb table, and some are missing; sequencing was by immunoSEQ multiplex PCR. This table holds about 220,000 clones, about 85% found once. The junction had 4 bases not matched to a gene; V was cut back by 2 bases and J by 2 bases. Per germline, CDR1 MNHNY and CDR2 SVGAGI (reference sequence). The CDR3 is 16 residues long. The V call is TRBV6-6, the J call TRBJ2-2, with 8 positions matching TRBD2. The source material was PBMCs or T cells enriched from blood (not recorded which). The source is a woman in her twenties or thirties who had recovered from COVID-19. CDR3 sequence: CASSYGGGPNTGELFF. CDR3 coding DNA: TGTGCCAGCAGTTACGGCGGGGGGCCAAACACCGGGGAGCTGTTTTTT.